These T cell receptor beta chains were read from a single sample in a study of shared clonotypes between healthy human individuals. Repertoires were generated with immunoSEQ multiplex PCR, while TCRdb's copy carries only in-frame clones and drops some. The profile shows fewer than 850,000 clones, about three quarters of them singletons. The sample consisted of memory CD4+ T cells sorted from blood. All receptors come from a woman in her thirties in good health. Each CDR3 is given with its conserved first and last residue. Each record gives: clone size, V gene, J gene, D gene, CDR3 protein, CDR3 DNA. The D gene is left open where the match is weak. Some rows have no size entry. The others give once, few or many, or a class for an expanded clone.

.	TRBV7-3	TRBJ1-5	.	CASSSSDPLRQYQPQHF	TGTGCCAGCAGCTCCTCGGATCCCTTGAGGCAATATCAGCCCCAGCATTTT
.	TRBV9	TRBJ2-1	.	CASSATGSSYNEQFF	TGTGCCAGCAGCGCGACTGGTAGCTCCTACAATGAGCAGTTCTTC
.	TRBV10-1	TRBJ2-7	TRBD1	CASSEGQAPAQYF	TGCGCCAGCAGTGAAGGACAGGCACCAGCGCAGTACTTC
once	TRBV6-9	TRBJ2-6	.	CASSVYGTKSGQRPDF	TGTGCCAGCAGTGTCTACGGGACAAAGTCGGGCCAACGTCCTGACTTC
.	TRBV2	TRBJ1-4	.	CASSQFEKLFF	TGTGCCAGCAGCCAGTTTGAAAAACTGTTTTTT
.	TRBV25-1	TRBJ1-4	TRBD1	CASSDPGTGGATNEKLFF	TGTGCCAGCAGTGATCCCGGGACAGGGGGTGCAACTAATGAAAAACTGTTTTTT
few	TRBV6-1	TRBJ2-5	TRBD1	CASRAGTGGSKTQYF	TGTGCCAGCAGAGCCGGGACAGGGGGTTCAAAGACCCAGTACTTC
once	TRBV2	TRBJ2-1	TRBD2	CASSEFGGRNLADNNEQFF	TGTGCCAGCAGTGAATTTGGTGGACGAAACCTAGCGGACAACAATGAGCAGTTCTTC
few	TRBV27	TRBJ1-2	TRBD1	CASSLGTAYGYTF	TGTGCCAGCAGTTTGGGGACAGCCTATGGCTACACCTTC
.	TRBV27	TRBJ1-4	TRBD1	CASRDRGPNEKLFF	TGTGCCAGCCGGGACAGGGGACCTAATGAAAAACTGTTTTTT
.	TRBV11-2	TRBJ2-3	.	CASSSPNATLTDTQYF	TGTGCCAGCAGTTCTCCTAACGCCACTCTCACAGATACGCAGTATTTT